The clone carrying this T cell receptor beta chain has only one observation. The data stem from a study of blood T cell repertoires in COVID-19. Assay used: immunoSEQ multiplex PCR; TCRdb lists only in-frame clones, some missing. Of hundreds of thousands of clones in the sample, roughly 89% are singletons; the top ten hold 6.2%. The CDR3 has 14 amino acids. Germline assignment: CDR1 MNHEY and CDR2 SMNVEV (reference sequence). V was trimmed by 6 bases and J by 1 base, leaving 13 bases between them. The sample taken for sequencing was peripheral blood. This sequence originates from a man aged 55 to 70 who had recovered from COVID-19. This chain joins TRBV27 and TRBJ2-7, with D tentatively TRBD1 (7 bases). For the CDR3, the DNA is TGTGCCAGCAGCCTACAGGGGACTTCCTACGAGCAGTACTTC. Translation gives CASSLQGTSYEQYF.